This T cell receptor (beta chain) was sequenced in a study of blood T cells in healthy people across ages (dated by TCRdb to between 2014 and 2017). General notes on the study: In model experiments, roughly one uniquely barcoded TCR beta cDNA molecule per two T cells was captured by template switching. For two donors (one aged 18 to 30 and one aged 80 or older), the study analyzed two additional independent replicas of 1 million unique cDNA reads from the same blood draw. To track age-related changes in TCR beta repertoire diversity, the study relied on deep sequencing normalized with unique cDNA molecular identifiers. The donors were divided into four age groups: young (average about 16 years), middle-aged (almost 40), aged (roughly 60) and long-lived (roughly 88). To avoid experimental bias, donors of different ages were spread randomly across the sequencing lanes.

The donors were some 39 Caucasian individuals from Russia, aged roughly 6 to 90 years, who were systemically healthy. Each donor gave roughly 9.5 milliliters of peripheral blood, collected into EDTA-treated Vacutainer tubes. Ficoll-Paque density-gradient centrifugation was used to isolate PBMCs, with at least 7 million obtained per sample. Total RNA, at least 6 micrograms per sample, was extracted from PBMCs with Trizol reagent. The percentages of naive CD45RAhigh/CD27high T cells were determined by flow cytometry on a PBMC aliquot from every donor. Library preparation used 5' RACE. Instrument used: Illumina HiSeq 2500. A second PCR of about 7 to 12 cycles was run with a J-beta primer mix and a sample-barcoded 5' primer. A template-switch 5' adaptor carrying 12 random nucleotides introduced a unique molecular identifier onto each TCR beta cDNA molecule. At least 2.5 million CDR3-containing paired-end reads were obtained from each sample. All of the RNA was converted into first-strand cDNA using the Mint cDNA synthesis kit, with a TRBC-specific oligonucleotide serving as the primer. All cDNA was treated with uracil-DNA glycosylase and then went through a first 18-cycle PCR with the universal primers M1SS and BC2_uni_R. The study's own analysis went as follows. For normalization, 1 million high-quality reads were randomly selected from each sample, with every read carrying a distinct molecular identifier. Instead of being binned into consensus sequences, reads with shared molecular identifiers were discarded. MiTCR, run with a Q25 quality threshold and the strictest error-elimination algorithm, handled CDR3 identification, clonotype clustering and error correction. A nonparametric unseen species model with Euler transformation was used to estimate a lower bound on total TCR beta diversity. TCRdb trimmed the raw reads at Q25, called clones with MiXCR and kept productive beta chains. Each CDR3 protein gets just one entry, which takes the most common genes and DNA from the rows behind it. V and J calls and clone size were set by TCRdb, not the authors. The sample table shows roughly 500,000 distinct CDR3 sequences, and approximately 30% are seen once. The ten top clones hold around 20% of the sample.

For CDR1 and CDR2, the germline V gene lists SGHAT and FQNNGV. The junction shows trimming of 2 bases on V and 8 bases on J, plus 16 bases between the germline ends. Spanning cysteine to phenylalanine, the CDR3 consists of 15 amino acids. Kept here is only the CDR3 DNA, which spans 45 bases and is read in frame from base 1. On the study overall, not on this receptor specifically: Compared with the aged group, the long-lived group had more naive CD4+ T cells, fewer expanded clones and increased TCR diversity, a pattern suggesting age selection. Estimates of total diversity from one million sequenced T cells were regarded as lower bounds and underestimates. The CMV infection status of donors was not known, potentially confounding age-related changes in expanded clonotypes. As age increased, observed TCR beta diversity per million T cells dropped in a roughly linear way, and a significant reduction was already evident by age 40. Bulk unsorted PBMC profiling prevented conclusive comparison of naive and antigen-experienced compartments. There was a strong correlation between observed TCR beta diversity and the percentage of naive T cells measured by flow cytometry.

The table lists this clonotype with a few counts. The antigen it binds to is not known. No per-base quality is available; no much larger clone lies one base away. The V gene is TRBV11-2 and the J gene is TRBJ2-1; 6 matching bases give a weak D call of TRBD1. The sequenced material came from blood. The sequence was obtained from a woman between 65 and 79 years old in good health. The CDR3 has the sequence CASSLLGGGSYEQFF. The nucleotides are TGTGCCAGCAGCTTACTCGGTGGGGGCAGTTATGAGCAGTTCTTC. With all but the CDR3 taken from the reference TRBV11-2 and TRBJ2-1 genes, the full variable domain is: EAGVAQSPRYKIIEKRQSVAFWCNPISGHATLYWYQQILGQGPKLLIQFQNNGVVDDSQLPKDRFSAERLKGVDSTLKIQPAKLEDSAVYLCASSLLGGGSYEQFFGPGTRLTVL.